This entry lists 14 T cell receptor beta chains sequenced from one sample in a study of vaccination and CD4 T cells after COVID-19. With the Oncomine TCR Beta short-read assay, DNA from cultured CD4+ T cells was sequenced. TCRdb recomputed calls from the PCR reads with MiXCR, one row per CDR3 protein. The sample contains roughly 20,000 distinct CDR3 sequences, roughly half of which appear only once. These receptors have no identified antigens. Treatment reported: approximately nine-day PBMC culture with coronavirus spike peptide pools or control peptides (ViraFEST assay). Sequences were obtained from CD4+ T cells from blood, cultured in vitro. The receptors were gathered from a human donor who had recovered from COVID-19.

CDR3 sequence: CASSFRGPSGGYTF. DNA for the CDR3: TGTGCCAGCAGTTTCAGGGGTCCCTCCGGCGGCTACACCTTC. This chain connects TRBV12-3 or TRBV12-4 to TRBJ1-2; maybe TRBD1 (6 bases). This CDR3 has 14 amino acids. Trimming left V 3 bases short and J 8 bases short, with 16 bases between.

The rearrangement joins TRBV20-1 to TRBJ2-3; 9 positions match TRBD2. Germline CDR1 reads DFQATT; CDR2 reads SNEGSKA (reference sequence). The CDR3 runs 16 residues. With 4 bases clipped from V and 4 bases from J, the junction kept 12 bases outside the gene matches. The CDR3 DNA follows: TGCAGTGCTAATCCGGCGGGAGGGTTTATCGCAGATACGCAGTATTTT. Protein product: CSANPAGGFIADTQYF.

This clonotype occurred a few times. The V and J genes are TRBV5-8 and TRBJ2-7, with 12 bases fitting TRBD2. The CDR3 is made up of 14 amino acids. The trim removed 3 bases at V and 6 bases at J, leaving 4 bases unmatched. Per the germline V gene, CDR1 is SGHTS and CDR2 is YDEGEE. The CDR3 sequence: CASSSSGRDVEQYF. In nucleotides, the CDR3 is TGTGCCAGCAGCTCTAGCGGGAGGGATGTCGAGCAGTACTTC.

The genes are TRBV2 and TRBJ1-1; D perhaps matches TRBD1 (5 bases). Trimming took off 2 bases at V and 1 base at J, with 8 bases between the two ends. There are 14 residues in the CDR3. From germline, CDR1 is SNHLY and CDR2 FYNNEI. CDR3 protein: CASSERGENTEAFF. For the CDR3, the DNA is TGTGCCAGCAGTGAACGAGGGGAGAACACTGAAGCTTTCTTT.

The V call is TRBV2, the J call TRBJ1-5; D perhaps matches TRBD1 (6 bases). Germline CDR1 is SNHLY and CDR2 is FYNNEI. The length of the CDR3 is 15 residues. Trimming took off 4 bases at V and 0 bases at J, with 10 bases between the two ends. DNA for the CDR3: TGTGCCAGCAGTGGGGGGGCGACTAGCAATCAGCCCCAGCATTTT. As protein: CASSGGATSNQPQHF.

The genes are TRBV12-3 or TRBV12-4 and TRBJ1-1, with D uncertain. This CDR3 contains 13 residues. Between the trimmed V and J ends, which lost 6 bases and 0 bases, there was a span of 8 bases. The DNA of the CDR3 is TGTGCCAGCAGGATTACGGTGAACACTGAAGCTTTCTTT. Protein product: CASRITVNTEAFF.

The chain recombines TRBV30 with TRBJ1-2, with D perhaps TRBD1 (6 bases). CDR3 length: 12 amino acids. The germline V and J ends were trimmed by 4 bases and 8 bases, with 14 bases remaining between them. Germline V gene lookup returns CDR1 GTSNPN and CDR2 SVGIG (reference sequence). The CDR3 loop is CAWTPTGGGYTF. The CDR3 DNA reads as TGTGCCTGGACCCCGACAGGAGGCGGCTACACCTTC.

The V and J genes are TRBV20-1 and TRBJ2-7; 9 bases fit TRBD2. The V and J ends lost 2 bases and 6 bases, in that order; junction bases with no gene match: 8. This CDR3 spans 14 amino acids. Germline assignment: CDR1 DFQATT and CDR2 SNEGSKA (reference sequence). Here the CDR3 reads CSARSPGLASEQYF. The DNA for the CDR3 is TGCAGTGCTAGATCTCCGGGACTAGCATCCGAGCAGTACTTC.

This sequence joins TRBV6-2 or TRBV6-3 and TRBJ2-2, with 9 bases identical to TRBD2. V gave up 2 bases and J gave up 2 bases; unmatched junction bases: 9. CDR1 and CDR2 (germline): MNHEY, SVGEGT. The CDR3 has 18 amino acids. CDR3 in DNA: TGTGCCAGCAGTTACGGCGGTAGCGGGGGACTCAACACCGGGGAGCTGTTTTTT. Its translation is CASSYGGSGGLNTGELFF.

The V and J genes are TRBV7-2 and TRBJ1-2; 7 nucleotides align to TRBD1. The CDR3 totals 14 residues. Germline CDR1 reads SGHTA; CDR2 reads FQGNSA. Trimming cost V 5 bases and J 6 bases; bases outside gene matches: 9. The CDR3 DNA follows: TGTGCCAGCAGCGAACCGACAGGGTCAAATGGCTACACCTTC. Amino acids: CASSEPTGSNGYTF. Together with reference TRBV7-2 and TRBJ1-2, the CDR3 gives the full variable domain: GAGVSQSPSNKVTEKGKDVELRCDPISGHTALYWYRQSLGQGLEFLIYFQGNSAPDKSGLPSDRFSAERTGGSVSTLTIQRTQQEDSAVYLCASSEPTGSNGYTFGSGTRLTVV.

The chain recombines TRBV5-4 with TRBJ2-1; 12 positions agree with TRBD2. The CDR3 has 14 amino acids. CDR1 SGHNT and CDR2 YYREEE come from the germline V gene (reference sequence). The junction had 8 bases not matched to a gene; V was cut back by 4 bases and J by 12 bases. The CDR3, as DNA: TGTGCCAGCAGCCGCGGACTAGCGGGATATGGGCAGTTCTTC. Amino acid sequence: CASSRGLAGYGQFF.

The genes are TRBV24-1 and TRBJ2-1, with TRBD2 identical over 13 bases. Germline CDR1 reads KGHDR; CDR2 reads SFDVKD. The V gene end was trimmed by 5 bases and the J gene end by 0 bases; junction bases not matched to a gene: 12. The CDR3 totals 20 residues. CDR3 bases: TGTGCCACCAGTGGCGATGGGACTAGCGGGGCCCCCAGCTCCTACAATGAGCAGTTCTTC. It is translated as CATSGDGTSGAPSSYNEQFF.

CDR3: CASTYGSTNTEAFF. As DNA, the CDR3 is TGTGCCAGTACCTATGGGTCTACGAACACTGAAGCTTTCTTT. The V call is TRBV18, the J call TRBJ1-1; D ambiguous. V was clipped by 9 bases and J by 1 base, with 15 bases between them. Germline CDR1 and CDR2: KGHSH and LQKENI. The CDR3 has 14 residues.

This clonotype was seen only a few times. The chain employs TRBV20-1 and TRBJ1-1, with D perhaps TRBD1 (6 bases). V was cut by 7 bases and J by 11 bases, with 20 bases left in between. The CDR3 totals 12 residues. Germline assignment: CDR1 DFQATT and CDR2 SNEGSKA (reference sequence). CDR3 region: CSVKIGGRTAFF. DNA of the CDR3: TGCAGTGTCAAAATAGGGGGGCGAACGGCTTTCTTT.